Below, 10 T cell receptor beta chains from the same sample are listed, as sequenced in a study of T cells after yellow fever vaccination. MiXCR, applied by TCRdb to the 5' RACE reads, yields one record per CDR3 protein. The sample lists 120,000 or so distinct CDR3 sequences, roughly 7.9% occurring once. The sequencing here drew on CD4+ T cells sorted from PBMCs, taken roughly 46 days after the first yellow fever vaccination. These receptors all come from a man aged 18 to 35 who received the YFV17D yellow fever vaccine.

The chain uses TRBV20-1 and TRBJ1-2; D unresolved. The length of the CDR3 is 14 residues. Germline CDR1 and CDR2: DFQATT and SNEGSKA (reference sequence). Trimming stripped 5 bases from V and 0 bases from J, with 13 bases between. The CDR3 spells CSAAAPVSNYGYTF. CDR3 bases: TGCAGTGCTGCGGCTCCGGTCTCTAACTATGGCTACACCTTC.

The genes are TRBV27 and TRBJ1-1; D possibly corresponds to TRBD1 (6 bases). CDR1 and CDR2 (germline): MNHEY, SMNVEV (reference sequence). The CDR3 spans 13 residues. V lost 4 bases to trimming and J lost 1 base, with 7 bases between them. DNA of the CDR3: TGTGCCAGCAGTTCACAGGGGAACACTGAAGCTTTCTTT. Its protein is CASSSQGNTEAFF.

In its sample, this clonotype was seen many times. The chain has TRBV28 and TRBJ1-2, with 7 bases aligning to TRBD1. Germline CDR1 reads MDHEN; CDR2 reads SYDVKM. This CDR3 is built from 15 residues. J was trimmed by 7 bases and V by 5 bases; bases with no gene match: 13. In nucleotides, the CDR3 is TGTGCCAGCAGTCTACCTGGGACAGTTAGGGCTGGCTACACCTTC. This gives the protein CASSLPGTVRAGYTF.

In this sample, this clonotype turned up many times. V gene TRBV12-3 or TRBV12-4 combines with J gene TRBJ1-2, with a weak D call TRBD1 (5 bases). The CDR3 covers 13 residues. V lost 3 bases and J 8 bases, leaving 13 bases between the germline ends. CDR3 region: CASSFRGVRGYTF. The CDR3 region has the DNA TGTGCCAGCAGTTTTCGAGGGGTGAGGGGCTACACCTTC.

This clonotype has a count of ten or more. The chain carries TRBV6-1 and TRBJ2-5, with a tentative D call TRBD2 (6 bases). Trimming pared 7 bases from V and 4 bases from J, leaving 16 bases between. Germline CDR1 is MNHNS and CDR2 is SASEGT. This CDR3 has 14 residues. The CDR3 sequence: CASTQRRGGETQYF. The CDR3 region has the DNA TGTGCCAGCACCCAAAGGAGGGGAGGAGAGACCCAGTACTTC.

This clonotype was detected many times. The gene calls are TRBV5-1 and TRBJ2-5; 8 bases match TRBD1. Germline CDR1 reads SGHRS; CDR2 reads YFSETQ. The CDR3 length is 14 residues. V shed 4 bases and J 4 bases; nucleotides not matched to a gene: 6. The CDR3 DNA reads TGCGCCAGCAGCAATCCCGGACAGGGAGAGACCCAGTACTTC. As protein: CASSNPGQGETQYF.

Ten or more counts support this clonotype. The V call is TRBV19, the J call TRBJ2-4, with D tentatively TRBD1 (5 bases). V gave up 1 base and J gave up 10 bases, with 11 bases separating them. The CDR3 has 13 residues. Germline CDR1 reads LNHDA; CDR2 reads SQIVND (reference sequence). The CDR3 region has the DNA TGTGCCAGTAGTATAGTAGGGGCCCTTATTCAGTACTTC. This codes for CASSIVGALIQYF.

This clonotype was detected many times. This rearrangement joins TRBV7-9 to TRBJ1-1; perhaps TRBD1 as D (6 bases). CDR3 length equals 15 residues. Per germline, CDR1 SEHNR and CDR2 FQNEAQ (reference sequence). V was clipped by 6 bases and J by 0 bases, with 14 bases between them. CDR3 sequence (DNA): TGTGCCAGCAGGGGGGGGCGGCAGTTGAACACTGAAGCTTTCTTT. It translates to CASRGGRQLNTEAFF. Complete variable domain (other parts from reference TRBV7-9 and TRBJ1-1): DTGVSQNPRHKITKRGQNVTFRCDPISEHNRLYWYRQTLGQGPEFLTYFQNEAQLEKSRLLSDRFSAERPKGSFSTLEIQRTEQGDSAMYLCASRGGRQLNTEAFFGQGTRLTVV.

With regard to this clonotype: It may be a read error: a sequence one base away is much more abundant. J is TRBJ2-2 and V is TRBV5-6; either TRBD1 or TRBD2 may supply D (6 bases each). The V gene's germline CDR1 is SGHDT and CDR2 YYEEEE. The CDR3 covers 16 residues. The CDR3 is CASSLVGGTNTGELIF. The CDR3 DNA sequence: TGTGCCAGCAGCTTGGTTGGAGGGACAAACACCGGGGAGCTGATTTTT.

This clonotype was observed at least ten times. In nucleotides, the CDR3 is TGCGCCAGCAGCCAGAACCCGGCGGGTAGCACAGATACGCAGTATTTT. Protein product: CASSQNPAGSTDTQYF. V is TRBV5-1 and J is TRBJ2-3; tentatively, D is TRBD2 (5 bases). Germline loops: CDR1 SGHRS, CDR2 YFSETQ. Trimming cost V 4 bases and J 0 bases, with 15 bases left between them. This CDR3 has 16 residues.